What follows describes a single T cell receptor (beta chain). V was pared by 7 bases and J by 3 bases, with 7 bases of the junction left unmatched. The CDR3 contains 14 residues. Looked up from germline, CDR1 is LNHNV and CDR2 is YYDKDF (reference sequence). The source material, RNA transcripts, was used to amplify TCR beta CDR3 regions. First-round RT-PCR targeting the TCR CDR3 was performed with the HTBI primer set. MiXCR, applied by TCRdb to the multiplex PCR reads, yields one record per CDR3 protein. Altogether hundreds of thousands of distinct CDR3 sequences are present, about 45% being singletons, with the ten largest covering less than 9%. The source of the sample is a study of T cells in Graves' hyperthyroidism and ophthalmopathy.

Sequences were obtained from peripheral blood or thyroid tissue (not recorded which). This TCR was recovered from an adult man with Graves' disease, either hyperthyroidism or ophthalmopathy (not recorded which). The V and J genes are TRBV15 and TRBJ2-5; 8 bases match TRBD2. This CDR3 is CATNRETSEETQYF. The CDR3 coding sequence is TGTGCCACCAATCGGGAGACTAGCGAAGAGACCCAGTACTTC.